This T cell receptor beta chain was retrieved from a study of blood T cell repertoires in COVID-19. The wider study: Nucleic acid was either cDNA or gDNA, and it came from T cells, B-cell-depleted T cells, or PBMCs.

Libraries were prepared by immunoSEQ multiplex PCR; TCRdb keeps only in-frame clonotypes and omits some of them. The table shows some 72,000 clones, with more than 85% occurring only once. The germline V gene encodes CDR1 SGDLS and CDR2 YYNGEE. V lost 0 bases to trimming and J lost 1 base, with 8 bases between them. This CDR3 region has 14 residues. The sample was peripheral blood. The chain recombines TRBV9 with TRBJ2-7, with D unclear. This TCR was sampled from a man in his 60s with acute or convalescent COVID-19. CDR3 protein: CASSVDGGSYEQYF. In DNA form, the CDR3 reads TGTGCCAGCAGCGTAGACGGCGGATCCTACGAGCAGTACTTC.